The 27 T cell receptor beta chains below all came from one sample that was sequenced in a study of blood T cell repertoires in COVID-19. The assay was immunoSEQ multiplex PCR, and TCRdb's table has in-frame clones only and misses some. The table has approximately 77,000 clones, about 87% seen once. The sample taken for sequencing was peripheral blood. The source of these receptors is an elderly woman with acute or convalescent COVID-19.

The chain is built from TRBV6-1 and TRBJ2-1; 13 nucleotides agree with TRBD2. Trimming removed 2 bases from V and 5 bases from J; junction bases left unmatched: 9. Per the germline V gene, CDR1 is MNHNS and CDR2 is SASEGT. CDR3 length: 18 residues. DNA of the CDR3: TGTGCCAGCAGTGAACCCCTTCGACTAGCGGGAGGTAACAATGAGCAGTTCTTC. Its protein is CASSEPLRLAGGNNEQFF.

The chain is built from TRBV11-1 and TRBJ2-3; TRBD2 matches 10 bases. V shed 5 bases, J shed 2 bases, and the junction held 4 bases outside the gene matches. The germline gives CDR1 SGHAT, CDR2 FQDESV (reference sequence). The CDR3 consists of 15 residues. The CDR3 protein is CASSPGLADTDTQYF. CDR3 nucleotide sequence: TGTGCCAGCAGCCCCGGACTAGCGGACACAGATACGCAGTATTTT.

The chain links TRBV3-1 (or the pseudogene TRBV3-2) to TRBJ1-1, with D perhaps matching TRBD1 (5 bases). This CDR3 has 13 residues. Germline values: CDR1 LGHDT, CDR2 YNNKEL (reference sequence). Trimming pared 1 base from V and 4 bases from J, leaving 7 bases between. The CDR3 DNA is TGTGCCAGCAGCCAAGCGGGGGGCACTGAAGCTTTCTTT. This codes for CASSQAGGTEAFF.

The V call is TRBV6-2 or TRBV6-3, the J call TRBJ2-5, with TRBD1 matching 9 bases. The germline V gene has CDR1 MNHEY and CDR2 SVGEGT. The ends lost 5 bases at V and 5 bases at J; junction bases unmatched: 12. The CDR3 contains 16 residues. The CDR3: CASSKYRDRAAETQYF. CDR3 nucleotide sequence: TGTGCCAGCAGTAAATACCGGGACAGGGCAGCTGAGACCCAGTACTTC.

The rearrangement joins TRBV5-4 to TRBJ2-2; D might be TRBD1 (6 bases). The germline V gene encodes CDR1 SGHNT and CDR2 YYREEE (reference sequence). The CDR3 is 14 amino acids. V lost 3 bases to trimming and J lost 5 bases, with 11 bases between them. The CDR3 loop reads CASSSPGTTGELFF. As DNA, the CDR3 is TGTGCCAGCAGCTCCCCAGGGACAACCGGGGAGCTGTTTTTT.

The CDR3 DNA reads as TGTGCTAGTGGTCAGGGGACAGGGACGGGCTACACCTTC. The encoded protein is CASGQGTGTGYTF. J is TRBJ1-2 and V is TRBV12-5, with 9 bases aligning to TRBD1. Germline V lookup: CDR1 LGHNT, CDR2 FRNRAP. Trimming took 5 bases from V and 8 from J; bases not matched to a gene: 6. This CDR3 is built from 13 residues.

The chain joins TRBV6-5 to TRBJ1-1; D is ambiguous. In germline, CDR1 is MNHEY, CDR2 SVGAGI. Trimming took off 6 bases at V and 2 bases at J, with 13 bases between the two ends. There are 14 residues in the CDR3. CDR3 nucleotides: TGTGCCAGCAGAGCTTCGGGTATAAACACTGAAGCTTTCTTT. Amino acids: CASRASGINTEAFF.

The V and J genes are TRBV14 and TRBJ1-2; no clear D gene. The V and J ends lost 2 bases and 1 base respectively, with 11 bases between them. Germline V lookup: CDR1 SGHDN, CDR2 FVKESK. The CDR3 totals 15 residues. In DNA form, the CDR3 reads TGTGCCAGCAGCCAACGTCGCGGCTTTAACTATGGCTACACCTTC. This encodes CASSQRRGFNYGYTF.

This clone was picked up a small number of times. This sequence joins TRBV2 and TRBJ2-7, with 10 bases aligning to TRBD1. Germline trimming cut 7 bases from V and 1 base from J; bases unmatched to any gene: 4. CDR3 length: 14 residues. Germline V gene lookup returns CDR1 SNHLY and CDR2 FYNNEI. The CDR3 region has the DNA TGTGCCAGCAACGGGGACAGGGGATCCTACGAGCAGTACTTC. Protein product: CASNGDRGSYEQYF.

This chain links TRBV6-5 with TRBJ1-1; TRBD1 is a possible D gene (6 bases). Trimming cost V 4 bases and J 11 bases, with 20 bases left between them. The germline gives CDR1 MNHEY, CDR2 SVGAGI. The CDR3 spans 14 residues. The CDR3 spells CASSSTGLAGKAFF. The CDR3 DNA follows: TGTGCCAGCAGTTCTACAGGGTTAGCTGGGAAGGCTTTCTTT.

The chain joins TRBV3-1 (or the pseudogene TRBV3-2) to TRBJ2-1; 8 bases are a match to TRBD2. CDR1 is LGHDT, CDR2 YNNKEL, per germline (reference sequence). The CDR3 loop spans 15 amino acids. Trimming removed 5 bases from V and 5 bases from J; junction bases left unmatched: 8. The DNA for the CDR3 is TGTGCCAGCAGCGCAACCACTAGCGGACACAATGAGCAGTTCTTC. Translation gives CASSATTSGHNEQFF.

The chain is built from TRBV5-1 and TRBJ2-3; 8 bases map to TRBD1. Trimming at V came to 6 bases and at J to 3 bases, leaving 9 bases not matched to a gene. This CDR3 spans 15 amino acids. Germline V lookup: CDR1 SGHRS, CDR2 YFSETQ. The CDR3 coding sequence is TGCGCCAGCAATTCCGGGACAGGACTAACAGATACGCAGTATTTT. Encoded protein: CASNSGTGLTDTQYF.

The V call is TRBV15, the J call TRBJ1-3; D call uncertain. The CDR3 loop spans 15 amino acids. V shed 0 bases and J shed 0 bases, with 6 bases lying between them. The V gene's germline CDR1 is LNHNV and CDR2 YYDKDF (reference sequence). The CDR3 DNA sequence: TGTGCCACCAGCAGAGAGGTCTACTCTGGAAACACCATATATTTT. Amino acids: CATSREVYSGNTIYF. The full variable domain, completed using reference TRBV15 and TRBJ1-3, is DAMVIQNPRYQVTQFGKPVTLSCSQTLNHNVMYWYQQKSSQAPKLLFHYYDKDFNNEADTPDNFQSRRPNTSFCFLDIRSPGLGDTAMYLCATSREVYSGNTIYFGEGSWLTVV.

The rearrangement joins TRBV15 to TRBJ2-1, with TRBD2 identical over 12 bases. After removal of 4 bases from V and 8 bases from J, the junction contained 6 bases not matched to a gene. Per the germline V gene, CDR1 is LNHNV and CDR2 is YYDKDF (reference sequence). The length of the CDR3 is 15 residues. CDR3 sequence (DNA): TGTGCCACCAGCATTAGACTAGCGGGAGCGGATGAGCAGTTCTTC. Residues: CATSIRLAGADEQFF.

The chain uses TRBV2 and TRBJ2-5; 10 bases are a match to TRBD2. V shed 6 bases and J 3 bases; nucleotides not matched to a gene: 10. The CDR3 consists of 16 residues. The V gene's germline CDR1 is SNHLY and CDR2 FYNNEI. The CDR3 DNA reads as TGTGCCAGCAGCGATAGCGGGAGGAGGGGGGAAGAGACCCAGTACTTC. Protein: CASSDSGRRGEETQYF.

The V call is TRBV18, the J call TRBJ2-7; possible D gene TRBD1, 7 bases. Trimming took 1 base from V and 7 from J, leaving 14 bases between them. Germline V gives CDR1 KGHSH, CDR2 LQKENI. CDR3 length equals 14 residues. The CDR3, as DNA: TGTGCCAGCTCACCACTTAAGGGGGCGGGAGAGCAGTACTTC. Translating gives CASSPLKGAGEQYF.

This chain links TRBV6-6 with TRBJ1-1; 10 bases line up with TRBD1. This CDR3 contains 17 residues. Germline CDR1 reads MNHNY; CDR2 reads SVGAGI (reference sequence). Trimming took 5 bases from V and 0 from J; bases not matched to a gene: 9. The CDR3 nucleotides read TGTGCCAGCAGTCATATGACCGGGACAGGGGTGAACACTGAAGCTTTCTTT. This codes for CASSHMTGTGVNTEAFF.

V usage is TRBV6-5 and J usage is TRBJ2-1; D is possibly TRBD2 (5 bases). Trimming pared 2 bases from V and 7 bases from J, leaving 12 bases between. CDR1 is MNHEY and CDR2 is SVGAGI in the germline V gene. The CDR3 runs 14 residues. CDR3 coding DNA: TGTGCCAGCAGTTACGGGTTAGTAGCGAATGAGCAGTTCTTC. It encodes CASSYGLVANEQFF.

The V call is TRBV7-9, the J call TRBJ1-2; 7 bases are a match to TRBD1. The CDR3 consists of 13 residues. Germline V gives CDR1 SEHNR, CDR2 FQNEAQ (reference sequence). V shed 4 bases, J shed 5 bases, and the junction held 4 bases outside the gene matches. For the CDR3, the DNA is TGTGCCAGCAGCTCCGCAGGGGGGTATGGCTACACCTTC. It encodes CASSSAGGYGYTF.

The chain links TRBV2 to TRBJ2-7; maybe TRBD1 (5 bases). This CDR3 is built from 13 residues. The V end was cut by 11 bases, the J end by 6 bases, with 20 bases between. Germline lookup yields CDR1 SNHLY and CDR2 FYNNEI. The CDR3 protein is CAGDDGNRGEQYF. The CDR3, as DNA: TGTGCCGGAGACGATGGGAATAGGGGCGAGCAGTACTTC. The whole variable domain, remainder taken from reference TRBV2 and TRBJ2-7, is EPEVTQTPSHQVTQMGQEVILRCVPISNHLYFYWYRQILGQKVEFLVSFYNNEISEKSEIFDDQFSVERPDGSNFTLKIRSTKLEDSAMYFCAGDDGNRGEQYFGPGTRLTVT.

The rearrangement joins TRBV6-1 to TRBJ1-2, with 8 bases fitting TRBD1. J was trimmed by 3 bases and V by 3 bases; bases with no gene match: 12. CDR3 size: 17 residues. Germline V CDR1 and CDR2: MNHNS, SASEGT. CDR3 amino acids: CASSDSRPGTGYYGYTF. The CDR3 nucleotides read TGTGCCAGCAGTGATAGCCGTCCCGGGACAGGCTACTATGGCTACACCTTC.

Concerning this clone: The sample has other DNA sequences that encode this CDR3 too. The rearrangement joins TRBV28 to TRBJ2-7; 9 nucleotides line up with TRBD2. This CDR3 comprises 14 residues. The ends lost 2 bases at V and 2 bases at J; junction bases unmatched: 1. Germline assignment: CDR1 MDHEN and CDR2 SYDVKM. This CDR3 is CASSLGGRAYEQYF. The CDR3 bases are TGTGCCAGCAGTTTAGGCGGGAGGGCCTACGAGCAGTACTTC.

The chain employs TRBV7-3 and TRBJ2-1; TRBD2 aligns across 11 bases. The V segment lost 5 bases and the J segment 3 bases; nucleotides outside the gene matches: 9. The V gene's germline CDR1 is SGHTA and CDR2 FQGTGA. The CDR3 runs to 17 residues. CDR3 coding DNA: TGTGCCAGCAGCCCAATAATTCTAGCGGGAGGCTACAATGAGCAGTTCTTC. This codes for CASSPIILAGGYNEQFF. Based on the CDR3 plus reference TRBV7-3 and TRBJ2-1, the full variable domain is GAGVSQTPSNKVTEKGKYVELRCDPISGHTALYWYRQSLGQGPEFLIYFQGTGAADDSGLPNDRFFAVRPEGSVSTLKIQRTERGDSAVYLCASSPIILAGGYNEQFFGPGTRLTVL.

The gene calls are TRBV18 and TRBJ2-7, with TRBD1 identical over 7 bases. Looked up from germline, CDR1 is KGHSH and CDR2 is LQKENI. CDR3 length equals 17 residues. V was pared by 3 bases and J by 0 bases, with 11 bases of the junction left unmatched. The CDR3 is CASSPSSPGTASYEQYF. The CDR3 nucleotides are TGTGCCAGCTCACCTTCAAGCCCAGGGACAGCCTCCTACGAGCAGTACTTC.

The V and J genes are TRBV5-6 and TRBJ2-5, with 9 bases identical to TRBD1. The CDR3 has 15 amino acids. V was pared by 7 bases and J by 2 bases, with 9 bases of the junction left unmatched. Germline V gene data show CDR1 as SGHDT and CDR2 as YYEEEE. CDR3 DNA sequence: TGTGCCAGCGGAGAAACAGGGGGCTCACAAGAGACCCAGTACTTC. It encodes CASGETGGSQETQYF. The variable domain in full, completed from reference TRBV5-6 and TRBJ2-5, reads DAGVTQSPTHLIKTRGQQVTLRCSPKSGHDTVSWYQQALGQGPQFIFQYYEEEERQRGNFPDRFSGHQFPNYSSELNVNALLLGDSALYLCASGETGGSQETQYFGPGTRLLVL.

This clone was observed once. V usage is TRBV7-3 and J usage is TRBJ2-5; maybe TRBD2 (6 bases). The V gene's germline CDR1 is SGHTA and CDR2 FQGTGA. CDR3 length: 13 amino acids. V dropped 5 bases and J dropped 5 bases, with 12 bases sitting between them. CDR3 coding DNA: TGTGCCAGCAGCCTCAACGGAGGGGAGACCCAGTACTTC. As protein: CASSLNGGETQYF. Based on the CDR3 plus reference TRBV7-3 and TRBJ2-5, the full variable domain is GAGVSQTPSNKVTEKGKYVELRCDPISGHTALYWYRQSLGQGPEFLIYFQGTGAADDSGLPNDRFFAVRPEGSVSTLKIQRTERGDSAVYLCASSLNGGETQYFGPGTRLLVL.

The chain is built from TRBV18 and TRBJ2-5, with a possible D match to TRBD2 (5 bases). CDR3 length: 13 amino acids. Germline values: CDR1 KGHSH, CDR2 LQKENI. With 0 bases removed from V and 5 bases from J, the gap between germline ends came to 7 bases. The CDR3 DNA is TGTGCCAGCTCACCACCGTCGGGGGAGACCCAGTACTTC. Translation gives CASSPPSGETQYF.